A selection of T cell receptor beta chains follows, all from one sample in a study of a mutant IDH1 vaccine in newly diagnosed glioma. These receptors lack a known antigen. Sequenced by immunoSEQ multiplex PCR; TCRdb stores in-frame clones only, minus some. The repertoire includes tens of thousands of clones, roughly two thirds of them detected once, and about 4.8% sits in the top ten. Sequences were derived from peripheral blood mononuclear cells (PBMCs), sampled from a glioma patient whose treatment included an IDH1 peptide vaccine. These receptors were obtained from a middle-aged man with glioma. Some clones in this sample may be carry-over from other donors' samples. Both conserved end residues are part of each CDR3. Each record gives: D gene, J gene, V gene, clone size, CDR3 protein, CDR3 DNA. D genes are given only for firm matches. The size field is filled for only some rows; it gives once, few, many or a size class.

>NA|TRBJ1-1|TRBV19|NA
CASSWAERTEAFF
TGTGCCAGTAGCTGGGCGGAAAGGACTGAAGCTTTCTTT
>NA|TRBJ1-6|TRBV19|NA
CASSMFRDGLSPLHF
TGTGCCAGTAGTATGTTCCGGGACGGACTTTCACCCCTCCACTTT
>TRBD2|TRBJ2-1|TRBV29-1|NA
CSVAGTRGEQFF
TGCAGCGTTGCAGGGACTAGGGGTGAGCAGTTCTTC
>NA|TRBJ1-3|TRBV5-1|NA
CASSYSGTDGNTIYF
TGCGCCAGCAGCTACTCAGGGACGGATGGAAACACCATATATTTT
>NA|TRBJ1-1|TRBV5-1|few
CASRETGNTEAFF
TGCGCCAGCAGAGAGACAGGGAACACTGAAGCTTTCTTT
>NA|TRBJ1-1|TRBV13|NA
CASSLEGFSMNTEAFF
TGTGCCAGCAGCTTAGAGGGTTTCTCCATGAACACTGAAGCTTTCTTT
>NA|TRBJ1-1|TRBV14|NA
CASSFGGHKAFF
TGTGCCAGCAGCTTCGGGGGCCACAAAGCTTTCTTT
>NA|TRBJ2-4|TRBV29-1|few
CSVEELTVAKNIQYF
TGCAGCGTTGAAGAGCTCACTGTAGCCAAAAACATTCAGTACTTC
>NA|TRBJ2-3|TRBV6-5|NA
CASRTRLVSPDTQYF
TGTGCCAGCAGGACGCGACTAGTTTCCCCAGATACGCAGTATTTT
>NA|TRBJ1-2|TRBV5-5|NA
CATHPGWAAYNGYTF
TGTGCCACCCACCCCGGGTGGGCAGCGTATAATGGCTACACCTTC
>NA|TRBJ1-4|TRBV7-2|NA
CASNPTGLSREKLFF
TGTGCCAGCAACCCAACGGGGCTTTCAAGGGAAAAACTGTTTTTT
>NA|TRBJ2-7|TRBV7-2|NA
CASSPYITVEQYF
TGTGCCAGCAGCCCCTACATTACGGTCGAGCAGTACTTC
>TRBD2|TRBJ2-3|TRBV14|NA
CASSLPGVGGGRNTQYF
TGTGCCAGCAGCCTCCCCGGGGTCGGCGGGGGTCGGAATACGCAGTATTTT
>TRBD2|TRBJ2-3|TRBV5-1|NA
CASSLILPGGWEDTQYF
TGCGCCAGCAGCTTGATTTTACCGGGGGGGTGGGAAGATACGCAGTATTTT
>TRBD1|TRBJ2-1|TRBV7-9|NA
CASSLRDRGYNEQFF
TGTGCCAGCAGTCTCCGGGACAGGGGGTACAATGAGCAGTTCTTC
>TRBD1|TRBJ1-1|TRBV6-5|NA
CASSIQGENTEAFF
TGTGCCAGCAGTATACAGGGGGAGAACACTGAAGCTTTCTTT
>TRBD2|TRBJ2-1|TRBV6-5|NA
CASSLSGDSYNEQFF
TGTGCCAGCAGCCTTAGCGGGGACTCCTACAATGAGCAGTTCTTC
>TRBD1|TRBJ1-1|TRBV5-1|few
CASSLDPGGAEAFF
TGCGCCAGCAGCTTGGACCCAGGGGGGGCTGAAGCTTTCTTT
>TRBD2|TRBJ2-2|TRBV19|NA
CASSIMASGNTGELFF
TGTGCCAGTAGTATAATGGCTAGCGGGAACACCGGGGAGCTGTTTTTT
>NA|TRBJ2-2|TRBV7-6|few
CASSHGGGELFF
TGTGCCAGCAGCCACGGTGGAGGGGAGCTGTTTTTT
>NA|TRBJ1-4|TRBV4-1|few
CASSQDSYEPNEKLFF
TGCGCCAGCAGCCAAGACTCTTATGAACCCAATGAAAAACTGTTTTTT
>NA|TRBJ1-2|TRBV27|NA
CASSFRAGTFGYTF
TGTGCCAGCAGTTTTCGGGCCGGAACCTTTGGCTACACCTTC
>NA|TRBJ2-5|TRBV7-6|NA
CASSLAPVARSFQETQYF
TGTGCCAGCAGCTTAGCACCCGTCGCCAGGTCCTTCCAAGAGACCCAGTACTTC
>NA|TRBJ1-3|TRBV6-6|NA
CASMGHSGNTIYF
TGTGCCAGCATGGGGCACTCTGGAAACACCATATATTTT
>TRBD1|TRBJ1-5|TRBV7-8|NA
CASQKGQGLNQPQHF
TGTGCCAGCCAAAAGGGACAGGGCTTGAATCAGCCCCAGCATTTT
>TRBD2|TRBJ2-3|TRBV5-1|NA
CASSLRLAGVDTQYF
TGCGCCAGCAGCTTAAGACTAGCGGGGGTTGATACGCAGTATTTT
>NA|TRBJ2-1|TRBV25-1|NA
CASSERKPWEQFF
TGTGCCAGCAGTGAGCGGAAGCCGTGGGAGCAGTTCTTC
>NA|TRBJ2-7|TRBV7-6|NA
CASGKGGPQSEQYF
TGTGCCAGCGGTAAAGGGGGGCCTCAGAGCGAGCAGTACTTC
>NA|TRBJ2-1|TRBV2|NA
CASSEYNEQFF
TGTGCCAGCAGTGAATACAATGAGCAGTTCTTC
>NA|TRBJ2-2|TRBV7-6|NA
CASSYQTGELFF
TGTGCCAGCAGCTACCAAACCGGGGAGCTGTTTTTT
>NA|TRBJ2-1|TRBV29-1|few
CSVAAGLKQFF
TGCAGCGTAGCAGCAGGACTAAAGCAGTTCTTC
>TRBD1|TRBJ1-1|TRBV5-1|few
CASTQGLNTEAFF
TGCGCCAGCACACAGGGGTTGAACACTGAAGCTTTCTTT
>NA|TRBJ1-2|TRBV19|NA
CASSRGNYGYTF
TGTGCCAGTAGTCGGGGCAACTATGGCTACACCTTC
>NA|TRBJ1-2|TRBV29-1|NA
CSVGKTANYGYTF
TGCAGCGTGGGAAAGACAGCTAACTATGGCTACACCTTC
>NA|TRBJ2-7|TRBV7-9|NA
CASSGSGVNSYEQYF
TGTGCCAGCAGCGGTTCGGGCGTTAACTCCTACGAGCAGTACTTC
>NA|TRBJ2-7|TRBV5-6|NA
CASSGGTTEQYF
TGTGCCAGCAGCGGCGGGACAACCGAGCAGTACTTC
>NA|TRBJ2-7|TRBV5-1|NA
CASSHDWVSYEQYF
TGCGCCAGCAGCCACGACTGGGTCTCCTACGAGCAGTACTTC
>NA|TRBJ1-1|TRBV6-6|NA
CASRSNGGNTEAFF
TGTGCCAGCAGGAGTAACGGGGGGAACACTGAAGCTTTCTTT
>NA|TRBJ1-2|TRBV30|NA
CAWMNANYGYTF
TGTGCCTGGATGAACGCCAACTATGGCTACACCTTC
>NA|TRBJ1-1|TRBV2|NA
CASGGAMSTEAFF
TGTGCCAGCGGAGGAGCTATGAGCACTGAAGCTTTCTTT
>NA|TRBJ2-4|TRBV5-1|NA
CASSSIQGGKNIQYF
TGCGCCAGCAGCAGTATCCAGGGGGGCAAAAACATTCAGTACTTC
>NA|TRBJ2-3|TRBV19|NA
CASSGPGHLTDTQYF
TGTGCCAGTAGTGGGCCGGGACACCTCACAGATACGCAGTATTTT
>TRBD1|TRBJ2-1|TRBV6-7|NA
CASSYPWGTGGYEQFF
TGTGCCAGCAGTTATCCCTGGGGGACAGGGGGGTATGAGCAGTTCTTC
>TRBD2|TRBJ2-1|TRBV6-1|NA
CASLTSGGQNEQFF
TGTGCCAGCTTAACTAGCGGGGGTCAGAATGAGCAGTTCTTC
>NA|TRBJ2-7|TRBV7-6|NA
CASSLEVQGYEQYF
TGTGCCAGCAGCTTAGAAGTACAAGGCTACGAGCAGTACTTC
>NA|TRBJ2-3|TRBV2|NA
CASSPPFTDTQYF
TGTGCCAGCAGTCCGCCTTTTACAGATACGCAGTATTTT
>TRBD1|TRBJ2-2|TRBV19|NA
CASSTLRTGSTGELFF
TGTGCCAGTAGTACCCTACGGACAGGGAGCACCGGGGAGCTGTTTTTT